A selection of T cell receptor beta chains follows, all from one sample in a study of human thymus T cells. Libraries were prepared by immunoSEQ multiplex PCR; TCRdb keeps only in-frame clonotypes and omits some of them. The table lists some 44,000 clones, about 95% of them singletons, with about 0.16% in the top ten. Sequencing used blood. These receptors were taken from a girl younger than two with a congenital heart defect but otherwise immunologically healthy. CDR3s include the opening cysteine and the closing phenylalanine or tryptophan. Each record gives: J gene, D gene, V gene, clone size, CDR3 length, CDR3 DNA, CDR3 protein. A D gene is named only where the DNA matches it firmly. The size field is filled for only some rows; it gives once, few, many or a size class.

J gene: TRBJ1-4
D gene: TRBD1
V gene: TRBV28
clone size: few
CDR3 length: 14
CDR3 DNA: TGTGCCAGCAGTTACGGGACAGCTAATGAAAAACTGTTTTTT
CDR3 protein: CASSYGTANEKLFF

J gene: TRBJ2-3
D gene: -
V gene: TRBV19
clone size: -
CDR3 length: 14
CDR3 DNA: TGTGCCAGTAGTATAGGTCGGACCACAGATACGCAGTATTTT
CDR3 protein: CASSIGRTTDTQYF

J gene: TRBJ2-1
D gene: TRBD2
V gene: TRBV4-1
clone size: -
CDR3 length: 15
CDR3 DNA: TGCGCCAGCACCTTCAGACTAGCGGGGGTAAATGAGCAGTTCTTC
CDR3 protein: CASTFRLAGVNEQFF

J gene: TRBJ2-3
D gene: TRBD2
V gene: TRBV7-2
clone size: -
CDR3 length: 19
CDR3 DNA: TGTGCCAGCAGCCTAAGACTAGCGGGAGTTAGAGTAAGCACAGATACGCAGTATTTT
CDR3 protein: CASSLRLAGVRVSTDTQYF

J gene: TRBJ2-7
D gene: -
V gene: TRBV18
clone size: -
CDR3 length: 16
CDR3 DNA: TGTGCCAGCTCAGCTCTCCCCCCCGACGGAACCTACGAGCAGTACTTC
CDR3 protein: CASSALPPDGTYEQYF

J gene: TRBJ2-3
D gene: -
V gene: TRBV28
clone size: -
CDR3 length: 15
CDR3 DNA: TGTGCCAGCAGTTTAATACACACCATCCCAGATACGCAGTATTTT
CDR3 protein: CASSLIHTIPDTQYF

J gene: TRBJ2-2
D gene: -
V gene: TRBV7-9
clone size: -
CDR3 length: 14
CDR3 DNA: TGTGCCAGCAGCTCCTACGACTACCCCGGGGAGCTGTTTTTT
CDR3 protein: CASSSYDYPGELFF

J gene: TRBJ2-1
D gene: -
V gene: TRBV6-6
clone size: -
CDR3 length: 13
CDR3 DNA: TGTGCCAGCAGTTACTTGGCTAACAATGAGCAGTTCTTC
CDR3 protein: CASSYLANNEQFF

J gene: TRBJ2-7
D gene: -
V gene: TRBV29-1
clone size: -
CDR3 length: 13
CDR3 DNA: TGCAGCGTTGGGACCGGGTTTTTTCGTGAGCAGTACTTC
CDR3 protein: CSVGTGFFREQYF

J gene: TRBJ2-3
D gene: -
V gene: TRBV7-6
clone size: once
CDR3 length: 15
CDR3 DNA: TGTGCCAGCAGCTTAGCGAGGGATTGGGTAGATACGCAGTATTTT
CDR3 protein: CASSLARDWVDTQYF

J gene: TRBJ2-5
D gene: -
V gene: TRBV18
clone size: -
CDR3 length: 13
CDR3 DNA: TGTGCCAGCTCAGGGCAGGGACAAGAGACCCAGTACTTC
CDR3 protein: CASSGQGQETQYF

J gene: TRBJ2-3
D gene: -
V gene: TRBV7-2
clone size: -
CDR3 length: 14
CDR3 DNA: TGTGCCAGCAGCTTAGCCGGTTACACAGATACGCAGTATTTT
CDR3 protein: CASSLAGYTDTQYF

J gene: TRBJ2-1
D gene: -
V gene: TRBV7-2
clone size: -
CDR3 length: 15
CDR3 DNA: TGTGCCAGCAGCTTACAGCGAAGCTCCTACAATGAGCAGTTCTTC
CDR3 protein: CASSLQRSSYNEQFF

J gene: TRBJ2-2
D gene: -
V gene: TRBV7-2
clone size: -
CDR3 length: 18
CDR3 DNA: TGTGCCAGCAGTTTCCTTCGGGGGGACACGGCGCGCACCGGGGAGCTGTTTTTT
CDR3 protein: CASSFLRGDTARTGELFF

J gene: TRBJ2-1
D gene: -
V gene: TRBV6-6
clone size: once
CDR3 length: 12
CDR3 DNA: TGTGCCAGCATATCTCGGGGGAATGAGCAGTTCTTC
CDR3 protein: CASISRGNEQFF

J gene: TRBJ1-5
D gene: -
V gene: TRBV15
clone size: -
CDR3 length: 15
CDR3 DNA: TGTGCCACCAGCACCTACAGGGCGAGCAATCAGCCCCAGCATTTT
CDR3 protein: CATSTYRASNQPQHF

J gene: TRBJ2-7
D gene: TRBD1
V gene: TRBV29-1
clone size: -
CDR3 length: 13
CDR3 DNA: TGCAGCGTTGAAGATGGGACAGGGAACGAGCAGTACTTC
CDR3 protein: CSVEDGTGNEQYF

J gene: TRBJ2-2
D gene: -
V gene: TRBV6-1
clone size: -
CDR3 length: 15
CDR3 DNA: TGTGCCAGCAGTGAATGGGGGGGGCGGACCGGGGAGCTGTTTTTT
CDR3 protein: CASSEWGGRTGELFF

J gene: TRBJ1-2
D gene: TRBD1
V gene: TRBV2
clone size: -
CDR3 length: 14
CDR3 DNA: TGTGCCAGCAGTGTAACAGGGGGCTACTATGGCTACACCTTC
CDR3 protein: CASSVTGGYYGYTF

J gene: TRBJ2-7
D gene: -
V gene: TRBV4-1
clone size: -
CDR3 length: 15
CDR3 DNA: TGCGCCAGCAGCCAAGTATATCAGGGTGGCTACGAGCAGTACTTC
CDR3 protein: CASSQVYQGGYEQYF